This paragraph reports one T cell receptor (beta chain). Its antigen specificity is not known. The record has no base qualities; no much larger clone is one base away. The data derive from a study of cytomegalovirus exposure and HLA in healthy donors (dated by TCRdb to 2016 to 2017). About the study as a whole: An earlier analysis of a few hundred of the donors reported 250 to 350 Gb of sequence data and approximately 120 million unique TCR beta sequences obtained from around 180 million T cells. An early release covering approximately 600 HLA-typed donors comprised about 300 gigabases of sequencing data and about 90 million unique TCR sequences. The genetic ancestry cluster associated with self-reported Caucasian donors included 70% to 85% of the 350 to 500 genotyped donors. The aim of the study was to test whether cataloging public T cell receptors could identify signatures of past pathogen exposure. Using immunosequencing, the study profiled T cell repertoires from some 670 subjects and related those repertoires to cytomegalovirus serostatus. A separate validation cohort of roughly 120 different subjects was used in addition to the approximately 670-subject first cohort. To predict cytomegalovirus infection status, the study combined high-throughput TCR immunosequencing, statistical association of individual TCRs with disease status, and machine learning. In a later analysis, previously published TCR beta repertoires from 670 or so donors were re-analyzed and high-resolution HLA genotyping was added so that TCR occurrence patterns could be studied. The later analysis used no new phenotypic data to find candidate immune exposures, relying instead on TCR beta sequences and their occurrence across donors. In an earlier analysis of 587 of the donors, high-throughput TCR beta sequencing was used to judge whether each TCR beta V gene segment behaved as functional or pseudogenic. Donor age, sex, ethnicity and CMV serostatus were compiled alongside the repertoire data. In a later genetic analysis, genome-wide SNP genotypes for about three fifths of the 666 donors were used, and that subset was treated as a discovery cohort. Every repertoire in the discovery cohort had been generated on one and the same sequencing platform. Class I and class II HLA loci were covered by the typing at four-digit resolution. The number of donors typed differed by locus, with about 620-630 for A, B, C, DRB1 and DQB1, around 500 for DQA1, 600 to 610 for DPA1, and some 440 for DPB1. Because of strong linkage in the cohort, roughly five DR-DQ haplotypes were treated as single units for association and clustering. Among 350 to 400 genotyped donors of the cohort, an average of roughly 240,000 unique TCR beta nucleotide sequences were sequenced per donor, around 20% of them non-productive.

CDR1 and CDR2 were assigned from the germline V gene (reference sequence) as SEHNR and FQNEAQ. V was cut back by 0 bases and J by 4 bases, leaving a gap of 5 bases between them. From the cysteine through the phenylalanine, the CDR3 covers 13 amino acids. Solely the CDR3 DNA is kept, with 39 bases framed from the first base. Results the study describes overall, beyond this receptor: Linkage disequilibrium might explain the correlated functional status among segregating V segments, but an unknown experimental factor could not be ruled out. A later genetic analysis reported fewer N-insertions in productive TCRs among donors in an Asian-associated ancestry cluster than the approximately 670-donor mean. Cytomegalovirus status was reported to be diagnosed by the classifier with high specificity and sensitivity in both the original and validation cohorts. Strong co-occurrence of HLA alleles, especially DR and DQ, made assigning TCR associations to individual alleles difficult. A later analysis found that TCR association rates varied across HLA loci, with DRB1 alleles showing the most associated TCRs and HLA-C alleles the fewest. Only TCR beta chains were sequenced in this cohort, and the absence of alpha or paired-chain data limited detectable features. An earlier analysis of approximately 590 of the donors showed that most TCR beta V segments appeared in productive rearrangements either about 87% or about 30% of the time, which broadly matched IMGT annotations. Most TCR sequences were observed very rarely across donors, whereas some public TCRs were present in many individuals. In a later analysis, HLA-associated TCR beta chains were found to be more clonally expanded and to have lower generation probabilities than equally common non-associated chains. The authors suggested that the approach could potentially be extended to other disease states and immunological phenotypes. Presence/absence analyses assumed roughly uniform sequencing depth across donors, an assumption that may not hold. A cluster of highly shared sequence variants was judged likely to be a technical artifact of the sequencing pipeline. In vitro tests confirmed that three of the cytomegalovirus-associated TCR beta chains recognize cytomegalovirus antigens. A later analysis found that most CMV-associated TCR beta chains appeared HLA-restricted, with HLA associations seemingly driven largely by CMV exposure. Because the 87-base-pair reads could not distinguish some IMGT-functional V segments, including TRBV6-2 and TRBV6-3, those segments were excluded. Some 15 rarely observed V segments, including chromosome 9 orphons, were excluded from the earlier analysis of a few hundred of the donors because counts were too low. Because HLA typing was unavailable for some donors at each locus, only the typed subset was used in association tests. A later analysis associated about 17,000 TCR beta sequences with specific HLA alleles at a false discovery rate of 0.05. For the cohort, immune exposure information was limited to CMV serostatus. The study listed 164 TCR beta chains as associated with cytomegalovirus. An association between a missense DCLRE1C variant and V-gene and J-gene trimming of TCR beta chains was found in a later genetic analysis and replicated in an independent cohort. A further reported finding was that TCR beta sequences accurately predicted the HLA-A and HLA-B alleles for most subjects in the first cohort. In a later analysis, several top co-occurrence clusters were reported to appear linked to parvovirus B19, influenza, CMV and Epstein-Barr virus.

Library generation was performed with the immunoSEQ multiplex PCR assay. For the multiplex PCR, a mixture combining 60 forward primers for TCR Vbeta segments and 13 reverse primers for TCR Jbeta segments was used. The CDR3 region of rearranged TCR beta genes was amplified from genomic DNA by a multiplex PCR assay. The amplified TCR beta libraries were sequenced on the Illumina HiSeq System as 87-base-pair reads. As for how the authors treated the data: A later analysis counted tens of millions of unique TCR beta chains across the 600 to 850 repertoires, and roughly 9.9 million of these chains were shared by at least two donors. To remove PCR and sequencing errors, raw reads were error-corrected and collapsed into unique sequences using a nearest-neighbor algorithm that merged closely related sequences. Alignment of CDR3 sequences to IMGT reference sequences was used to assign V, D and J gene segments. Each retained sequence needed at least a six-nucleotide match to both a V gene segment and a J gene segment. A rearrangement counted as productive if the CDR3 had no stop codons and remained in frame with V and J, and every other rearrangement counted as non-productive. Following IMGT convention, CDR3 was defined as the stretch from the second conserved V-encoded cysteine up to the conserved J-encoded phenylalanine. Sequences without an unambiguous match to a single V gene segment were excluded from the earlier analysis of 450 to 650 of the donors. An earlier analysis of 500 to 700 of the donors classified V segments as functional when productive rearrangements were above 56.7% and as segregating when the standard deviation between donors was above 5%. A statistical classification framework was built for diagnosing cytomegalovirus status from the catalog of TCR beta chain sequences. In a later analysis, TCR nucleotide sequences were compared against IMGT/GENE-DB human TR gene sequences so that V and J genes could be assigned. Using the TCRdist pipeline, a later analysis assigned CDR3 sequences along with most-parsimonious VDJ recombination scenarios. In a later analysis, every TCR beta chain was defined by the combination of its CDR3 amino acid sequence and its V-gene family, and reads without a unique V-gene family were dropped. In a later analysis, 450 to 600 highly shared, low-generation-probability nucleotide sequences were removed to address suspected cross-contamination and a sequencing artifact. For each public chain, a later analysis derived a clonal expansion index from normalized ranks of inferred template counts within each repertoire. In a later analysis, generation probabilities were computed with a VDJ recombination model fitted to out-of-frame rearrangements, and the resulting probabilities were checked against IGoR. Hypergeometric tests were used in a later analysis to score TCR-TCR, TCR-HLA and TCR-CMV co-occurrence, with a repertoire-size bias correction applied to the TCR pairs. To estimate false discovery rates, a later analysis permuted the HLA or CMV assignments 20 times. A later analysis grouped co-occurring TCRs with DBSCAN, adding TCRdist sequence similarity when clustering within HLA-allele-positive subsets. Repertoires with fewer than 30,000 or more than 120,000 public chains, plus five repertoires with anomalous nucleotide sharing, were excluded from co-occurrence clustering. TCRdb re-hosts the immuneACCESS table, in-frame sequences only. Its copies lack some clones; in the studies checked, an unresolved V gene accounts for under half of them, and the cause for the rest is not known. That table supplies the V and J calls and clone size; D and trimming were determined from the DNA. The sample includes roughly 160,000 clones, with less than 90% observed a single time. Of the sample, around 0.41% is held by the ten largest clones.

The cohort comprised around 700 healthy bone marrow donors. At the time of sampling, all cohort members were nominally healthy, though unrecorded immune exposures were likely present. The donor tested CMV seronegative, placing the donor among the roughly 400 seronegative members of the cohort. Each donor provided a peripheral blood sample, and peripheral blood mononuclear cells were used for TCR beta sequencing. The Qiagen DNeasy Blood Extraction Kit was used to extract genomic DNA from the blood cell samples. Sequencing was performed on PBMCs. The receptor was isolated from a boy aged 2 to 10 in good health and CMV-seronegative. The chain uses TRBV7-9 and TRBJ2-3, with no confident D gene call. The encoded CDR3 is CASSLAGSDTQYF. The nucleotide sequence is given as TGTGCCAGCAGCTTAGCCGGGTCAGATACGCAGTATTTT.